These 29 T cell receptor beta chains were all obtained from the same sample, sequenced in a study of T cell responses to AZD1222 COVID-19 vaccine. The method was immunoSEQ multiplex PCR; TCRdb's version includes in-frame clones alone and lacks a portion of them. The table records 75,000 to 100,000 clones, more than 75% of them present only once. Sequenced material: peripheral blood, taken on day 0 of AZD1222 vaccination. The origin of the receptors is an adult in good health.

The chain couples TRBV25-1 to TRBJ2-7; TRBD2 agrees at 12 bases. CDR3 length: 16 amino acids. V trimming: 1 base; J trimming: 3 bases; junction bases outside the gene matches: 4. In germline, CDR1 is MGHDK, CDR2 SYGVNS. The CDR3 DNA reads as TGTGCCAGCAGTGAATTCATGACTAGCGGGAGCTACGAGCAGTACTTC. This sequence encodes CASSEFMTSGSYEQYF.

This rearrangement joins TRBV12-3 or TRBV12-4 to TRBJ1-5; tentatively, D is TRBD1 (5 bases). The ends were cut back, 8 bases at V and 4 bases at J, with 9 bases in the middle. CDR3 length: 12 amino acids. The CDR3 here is CASGWGNQPQHF. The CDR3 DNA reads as TGTGCCAGCGGTTGGGGGAATCAGCCCCAGCATTTT.

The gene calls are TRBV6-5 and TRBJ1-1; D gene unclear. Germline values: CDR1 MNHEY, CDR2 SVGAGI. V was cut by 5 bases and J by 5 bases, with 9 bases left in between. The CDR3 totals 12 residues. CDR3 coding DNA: TGTGCCAGCAGTAGCGGGGTGACTGAAGCTTTCTTT. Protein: CASSSGVTEAFF.

The CDR3 is CASSGRVNTEAFF. CDR3 in DNA: TGTGCCAGTAGCGGACGGGTGAACACTGAAGCTTTCTTT. The chain is built from TRBV19 and TRBJ1-1; D gene unclear. In germline, CDR1 is LNHDA, CDR2 SQIVND (reference sequence). The CDR3 length is 13 residues. V gave up 6 bases and J gave up 0 bases, with 8 bases separating them. Based on the CDR3 plus reference TRBV19 and TRBJ1-1, the full variable domain is DGGITQSPKYLFRKEGQNVTLSCEQNLNHDAMYWYRQDPGQGLRLIYYSQIVNDFQKGDIAEGYSVSREKKESFPLTVTSAQKNPTAFYLCASSGRVNTEAFFGQGTRLTVV.

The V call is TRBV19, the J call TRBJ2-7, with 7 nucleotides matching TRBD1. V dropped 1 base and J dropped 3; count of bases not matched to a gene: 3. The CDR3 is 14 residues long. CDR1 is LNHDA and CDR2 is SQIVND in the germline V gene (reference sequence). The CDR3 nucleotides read TGTGCCAGTAGTATAGCACAGGGGCGCTACGAGCAGTACTTC. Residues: CASSIAQGRYEQYF.

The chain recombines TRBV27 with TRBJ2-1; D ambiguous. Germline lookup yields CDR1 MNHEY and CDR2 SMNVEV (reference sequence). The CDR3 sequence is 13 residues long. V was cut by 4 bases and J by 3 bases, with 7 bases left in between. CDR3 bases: TGTGCCAGCAGTTCGTCCAACTACAATGAGCAGTTCTTC. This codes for CASSSSNYNEQFF.

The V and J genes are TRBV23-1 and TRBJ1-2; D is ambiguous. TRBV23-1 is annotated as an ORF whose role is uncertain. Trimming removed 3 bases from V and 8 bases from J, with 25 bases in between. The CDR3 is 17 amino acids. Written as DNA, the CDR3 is TGCGCCAGCAGTCAGCCTGAATCCACCTACCCCCGCTGCGGCTACACCTTC. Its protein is CASSQPESTYPRCGYTF.

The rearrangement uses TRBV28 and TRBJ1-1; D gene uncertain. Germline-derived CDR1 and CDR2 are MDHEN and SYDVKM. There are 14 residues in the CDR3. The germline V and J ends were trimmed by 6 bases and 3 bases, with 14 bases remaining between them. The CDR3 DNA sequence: TGTGCCAGCAGGCCAACCCAAGGTTACACTGAAGCTTTCTTT. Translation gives CASRPTQGYTEAFF. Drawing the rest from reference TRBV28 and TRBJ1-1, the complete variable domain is DVKVTQSSRYLVKRTGEKVFLECVQDMDHENMFWYRQDPGLGLRLIYFSYDVKMKEKGDIPEGYSVSREKKERFSLILESASTNQTSMYLCASRPTQGYTEAFFGQGTRLTVV.

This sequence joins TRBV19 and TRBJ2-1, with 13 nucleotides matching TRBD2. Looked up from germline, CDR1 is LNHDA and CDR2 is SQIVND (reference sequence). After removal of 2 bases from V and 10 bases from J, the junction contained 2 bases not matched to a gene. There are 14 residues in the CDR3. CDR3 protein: CASSITSGRAEQFF. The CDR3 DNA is TGTGCCAGTAGTATAACTAGCGGGAGGGCCGAGCAGTTCTTC.

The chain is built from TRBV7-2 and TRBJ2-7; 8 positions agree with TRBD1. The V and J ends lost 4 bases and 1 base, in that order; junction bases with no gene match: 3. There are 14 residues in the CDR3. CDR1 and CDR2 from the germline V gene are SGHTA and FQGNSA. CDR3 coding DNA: TGTGCCAGCAGCTCTCGACAGGGGTCCTACGAGCAGTACTTC. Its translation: CASSSRQGSYEQYF.

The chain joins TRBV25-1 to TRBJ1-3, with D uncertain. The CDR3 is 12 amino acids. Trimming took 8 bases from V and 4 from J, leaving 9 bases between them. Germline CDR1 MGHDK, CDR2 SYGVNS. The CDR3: CASALGGNTIYF. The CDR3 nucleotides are TGTGCCAGCGCTCTGGGGGGAAACACCATATATTTT.

CDR3: CSVEGGGTSGYYEQYF. The CDR3 DNA sequence: TGCAGCGTTGAAGGTGGCGGGACTAGCGGATACTACGAGCAGTACTTC. The chain couples TRBV29-1 to TRBJ2-7; TRBD2 agrees at 11 bases. The CDR3 runs 16 residues. Germline V gives CDR1 SQVTM, CDR2 ANQGSEA. With 1 base clipped from V and 3 bases from J, the junction kept 8 bases outside the gene matches.

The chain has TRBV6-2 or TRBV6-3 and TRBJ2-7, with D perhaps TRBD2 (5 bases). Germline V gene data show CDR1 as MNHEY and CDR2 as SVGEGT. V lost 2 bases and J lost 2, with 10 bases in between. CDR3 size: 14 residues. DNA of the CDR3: TGTGCCAGCAGTTACAGGCTAGCAACCTACGAGCAGTACTTC. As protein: CASSYRLATYEQYF.

In nucleotides, the CDR3 is TGTGCCAGCAGCAATGACAGGGGTGCTGAAGCTTTCTTT. It translates to CASSNDRGAEAFF. The V and J genes are TRBV14 and TRBJ1-1, with TRBD1 matching over 8 bases. The germline V gene encodes CDR1 SGHDN and CDR2 FVKESK. With V trimmed by 5 bases and J by 6 bases, 5 bases remained unmatched. CDR3 length: 13 residues.

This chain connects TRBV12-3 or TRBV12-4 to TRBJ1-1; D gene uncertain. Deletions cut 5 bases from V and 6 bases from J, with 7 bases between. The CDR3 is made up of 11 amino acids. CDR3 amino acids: CASSRRSEAFF. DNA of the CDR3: TGTGCCAGCAGTAGACGGTCTGAAGCTTTCTTT.

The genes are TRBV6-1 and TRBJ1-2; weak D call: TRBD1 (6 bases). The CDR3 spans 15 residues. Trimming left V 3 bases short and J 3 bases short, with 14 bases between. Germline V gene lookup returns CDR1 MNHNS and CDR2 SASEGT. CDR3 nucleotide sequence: TGTGCCAGCAGTGAGGCCTCAGGGGCCCACTATGGCTACACCTTC. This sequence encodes CASSEASGAHYGYTF.

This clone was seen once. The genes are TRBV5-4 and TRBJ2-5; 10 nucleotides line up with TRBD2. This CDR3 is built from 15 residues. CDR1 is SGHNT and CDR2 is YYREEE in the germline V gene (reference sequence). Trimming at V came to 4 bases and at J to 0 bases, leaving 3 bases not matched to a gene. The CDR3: CASSAGLANQETQYF. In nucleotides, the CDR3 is TGTGCCAGCAGCGCGGGACTAGCGAACCAAGAGACCCAGTACTTC.

CDR3 residues: CASSQAGQASYEQYF. The CDR3 DNA sequence: TGTGCCAGCAGCCAAGCGGGACAGGCCTCCTACGAGCAGTACTTC. This chain links TRBV3-1 (or the pseudogene TRBV3-2) with TRBJ2-7, with 8 bases lining up with TRBD1. The CDR3 is 15 residues long. V trimming: 1 base; J trimming: 0 bases; junction bases outside the gene matches: 2. In germline, CDR1 is LGHDT, CDR2 YNNKEL (reference sequence).

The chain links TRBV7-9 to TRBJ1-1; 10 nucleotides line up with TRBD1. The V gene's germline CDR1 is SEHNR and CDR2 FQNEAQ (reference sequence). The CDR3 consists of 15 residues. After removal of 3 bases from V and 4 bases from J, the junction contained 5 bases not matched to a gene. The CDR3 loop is CASSLGQGPFTEAFF. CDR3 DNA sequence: TGTGCCAGCAGCTTGGGACAGGGGCCCTTCACTGAAGCTTTCTTT.

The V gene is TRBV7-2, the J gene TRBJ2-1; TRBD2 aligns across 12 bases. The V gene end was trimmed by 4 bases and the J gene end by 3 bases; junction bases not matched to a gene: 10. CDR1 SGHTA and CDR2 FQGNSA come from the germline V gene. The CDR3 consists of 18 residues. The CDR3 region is CASSSPSPGLAGYNEQFF. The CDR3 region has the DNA TGTGCCAGCAGCTCACCGAGTCCGGGACTAGCGGGCTACAATGAGCAGTTCTTC.

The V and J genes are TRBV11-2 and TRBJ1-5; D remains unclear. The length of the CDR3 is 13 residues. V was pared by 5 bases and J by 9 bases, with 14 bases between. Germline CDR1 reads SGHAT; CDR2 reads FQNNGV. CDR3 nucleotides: TGTGCCAGCAGCCTCGAGAGGTCTTCGCCCCAGCATTTT. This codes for CASSLERSSPQHF.

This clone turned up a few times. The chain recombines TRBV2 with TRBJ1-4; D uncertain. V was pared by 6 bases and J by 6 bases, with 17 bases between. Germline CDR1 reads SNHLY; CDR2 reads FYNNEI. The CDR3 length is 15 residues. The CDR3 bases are TGTGCCAGCAGCACTAGCGGCCCAGCTCATGAAAAACTGTTTTTT. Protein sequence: CASSTSGPAHEKLFF.

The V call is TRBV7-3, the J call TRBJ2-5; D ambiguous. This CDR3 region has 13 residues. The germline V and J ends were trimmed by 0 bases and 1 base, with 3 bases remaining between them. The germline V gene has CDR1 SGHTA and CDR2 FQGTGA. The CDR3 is CASSLTFQETQYF. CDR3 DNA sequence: TGTGCCAGCAGCTTAACTTTCCAAGAGACCCAGTACTTC. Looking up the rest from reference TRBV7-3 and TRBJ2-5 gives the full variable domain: GAGVSQTPSNKVTEKGKYVELRCDPISGHTALYWYRQSLGQGPEFLIYFQGTGAADDSGLPNDRFFAVRPEGSVSTLKIQRTERGDSAVYLCASSLTFQETQYFGPGTRLLVL.

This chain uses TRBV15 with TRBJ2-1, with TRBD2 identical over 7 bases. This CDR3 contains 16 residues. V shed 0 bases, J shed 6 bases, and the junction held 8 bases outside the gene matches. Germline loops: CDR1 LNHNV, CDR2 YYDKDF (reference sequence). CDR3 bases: TGTGCCACCAGCAGAGATTCGGCGGGAGAGGGCAATGAGCAGTTCTTC. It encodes CATSRDSAGEGNEQFF.

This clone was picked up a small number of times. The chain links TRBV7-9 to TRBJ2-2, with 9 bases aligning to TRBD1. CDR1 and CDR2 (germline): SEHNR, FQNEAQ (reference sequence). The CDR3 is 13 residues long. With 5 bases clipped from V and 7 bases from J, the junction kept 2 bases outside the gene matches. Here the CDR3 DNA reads TGTGCCAGCAGCCGGGACAGGGTCGGGGAGCTGTTTTTT. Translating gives CASSRDRVGELFF.

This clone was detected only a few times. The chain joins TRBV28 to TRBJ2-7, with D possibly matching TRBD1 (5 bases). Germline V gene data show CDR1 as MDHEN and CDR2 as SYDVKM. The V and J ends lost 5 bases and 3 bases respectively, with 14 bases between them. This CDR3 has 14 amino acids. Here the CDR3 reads CASSLRVGHYEQYF. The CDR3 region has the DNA TGTGCCAGCAGTCTCAGGGTCGGTCACTACGAGCAGTACTTC.

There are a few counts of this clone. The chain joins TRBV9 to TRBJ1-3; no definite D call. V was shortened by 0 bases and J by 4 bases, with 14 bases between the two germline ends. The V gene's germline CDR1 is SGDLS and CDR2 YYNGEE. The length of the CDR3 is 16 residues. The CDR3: CASSVAARGDGNTIYF. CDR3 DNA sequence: TGTGCCAGCAGCGTAGCTGCCCGGGGAGACGGAAACACCATATATTTT.

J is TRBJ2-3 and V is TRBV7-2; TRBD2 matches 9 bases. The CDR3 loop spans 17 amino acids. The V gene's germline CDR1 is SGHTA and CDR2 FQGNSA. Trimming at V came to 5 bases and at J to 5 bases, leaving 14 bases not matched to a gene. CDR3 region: CASSQLIIAGAGDTQYF. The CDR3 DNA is TGTGCCAGCAGCCAACTTATCATAGCGGGAGCGGGAGATACGCAGTATTTT.

CDR3 sequence (DNA): TGCGCCAGCAGCCAAGACAGGGTTGGCTATGGCTACACCTTC. This codes for CASSQDRVGYGYTF. The chain combines TRBV4-1 with TRBJ1-2, with D possibly TRBD1 on 5 matching bases. The V gene's germline CDR1 is MGHRA and CDR2 YSYEKL. The CDR3 contains 14 residues. The V end lost 0 bases, the J end lost 4 bases, and 9 bases lay between the germline ends.